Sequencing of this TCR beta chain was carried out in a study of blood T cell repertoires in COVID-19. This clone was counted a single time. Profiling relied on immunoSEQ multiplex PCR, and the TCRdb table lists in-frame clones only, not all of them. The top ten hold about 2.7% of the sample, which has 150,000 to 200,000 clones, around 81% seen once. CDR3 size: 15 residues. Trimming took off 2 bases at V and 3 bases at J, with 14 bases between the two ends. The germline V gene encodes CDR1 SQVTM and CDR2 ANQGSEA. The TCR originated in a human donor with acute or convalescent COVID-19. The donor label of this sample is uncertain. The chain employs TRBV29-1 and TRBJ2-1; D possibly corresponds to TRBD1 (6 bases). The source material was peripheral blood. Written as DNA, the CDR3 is TGCAGCGTTGAAAGAACAGGGCTATTCTACAATGAGCAGTTCTTC. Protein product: CSVERTGLFYNEQFF.